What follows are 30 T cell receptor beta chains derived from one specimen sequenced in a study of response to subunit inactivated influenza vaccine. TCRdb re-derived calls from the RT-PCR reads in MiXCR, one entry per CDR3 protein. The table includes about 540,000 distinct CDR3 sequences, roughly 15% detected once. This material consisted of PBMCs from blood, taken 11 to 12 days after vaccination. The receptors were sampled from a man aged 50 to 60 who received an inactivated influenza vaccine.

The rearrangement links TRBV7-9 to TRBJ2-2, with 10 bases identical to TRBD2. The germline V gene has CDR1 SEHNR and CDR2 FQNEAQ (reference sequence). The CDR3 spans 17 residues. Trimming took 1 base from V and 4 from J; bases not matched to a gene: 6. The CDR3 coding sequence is TGTGCCAGCAGCTTAGGAGCGGGAGGGCCCAGCACCGGGGAGCTGTTTTTT. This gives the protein CASSLGAGGPSTGELFF. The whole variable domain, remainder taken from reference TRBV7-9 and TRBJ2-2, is DTGVSQNPRHKITKRGQNVTFRCDPISEHNRLYWYRQTLGQGPEFLTYFQNEAQLEKSRLLSDRFSAERPKGSFSTLEIQRTEQGDSAMYLCASSLGAGGPSTGELFFGEGSRLTVL.

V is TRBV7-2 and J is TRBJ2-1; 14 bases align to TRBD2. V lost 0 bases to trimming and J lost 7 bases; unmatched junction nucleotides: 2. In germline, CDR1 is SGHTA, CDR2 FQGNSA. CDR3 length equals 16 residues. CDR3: CASSLAGLAGENEQFF. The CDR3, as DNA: TGTGCCAGCAGCTTAGCGGGACTAGCGGGAGAGAATGAGCAGTTCTTC. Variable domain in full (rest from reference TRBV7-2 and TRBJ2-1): GAGVSQSPSNKVTEKGKDVELRCDPISGHTALYWYRQSLGQGLEFLIYFQGNSAPDKSGLPSDRFSAERTGGSVSTLTIQRTQQEDSAVYLCASSLAGLAGENEQFFGPGTRLTVL.

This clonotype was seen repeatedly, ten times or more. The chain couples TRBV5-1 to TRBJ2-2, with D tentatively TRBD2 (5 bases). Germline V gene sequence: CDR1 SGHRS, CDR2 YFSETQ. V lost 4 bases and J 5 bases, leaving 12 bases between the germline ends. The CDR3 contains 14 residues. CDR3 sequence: CASSHSSGTGELFF. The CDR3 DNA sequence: TGCGCCAGCAGCCATTCTTCGGGGACCGGGGAGCTGTTTTTT.

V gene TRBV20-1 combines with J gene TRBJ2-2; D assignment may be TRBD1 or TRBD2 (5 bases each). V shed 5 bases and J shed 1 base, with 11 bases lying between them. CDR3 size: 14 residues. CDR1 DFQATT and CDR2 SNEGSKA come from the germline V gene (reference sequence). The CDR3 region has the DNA TGCAGTGCTTCCGGGACGGTGAACACCGGGGAGCTGTTTTTT. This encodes CSASGTVNTGELFF.

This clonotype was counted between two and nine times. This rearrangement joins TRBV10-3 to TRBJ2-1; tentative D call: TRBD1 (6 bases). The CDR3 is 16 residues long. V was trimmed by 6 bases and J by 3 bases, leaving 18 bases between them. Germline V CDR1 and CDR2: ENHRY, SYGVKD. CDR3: CAISGQGQKVYNEQFF. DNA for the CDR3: TGTGCCATCAGCGGCCAAGGACAGAAAGTCTACAATGAGCAGTTCTTC.

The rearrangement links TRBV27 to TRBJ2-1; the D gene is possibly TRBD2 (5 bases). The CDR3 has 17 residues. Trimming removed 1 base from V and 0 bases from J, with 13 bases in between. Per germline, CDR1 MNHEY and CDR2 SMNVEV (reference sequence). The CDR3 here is CASSLLAPGGSYNEQFF. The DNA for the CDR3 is TGTGCCAGCAGTTTATTAGCCCCAGGAGGCTCCTACAATGAGCAGTTCTTC.

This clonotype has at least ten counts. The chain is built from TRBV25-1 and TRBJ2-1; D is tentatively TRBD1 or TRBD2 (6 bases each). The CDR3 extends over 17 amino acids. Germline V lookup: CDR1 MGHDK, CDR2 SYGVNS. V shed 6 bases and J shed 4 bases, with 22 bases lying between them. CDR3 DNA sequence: TGTGCCAGCAGAGCGACAGGACCCCGCCGGGGGTACAATGAGCAGTTCTTC. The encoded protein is CASRATGPRRGYNEQFF.

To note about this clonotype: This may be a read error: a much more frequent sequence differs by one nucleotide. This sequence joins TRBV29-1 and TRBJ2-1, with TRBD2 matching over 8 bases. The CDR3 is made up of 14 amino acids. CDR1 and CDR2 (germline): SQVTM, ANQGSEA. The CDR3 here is CSVPIAGTYNEQLF. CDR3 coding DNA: TGCAGCGTTCCGATAGCGGGAACCTACAATGAGCAGCTCTTC.

CDR3 bases: TGTGCCAGCAGTCCTACTAAACCAGACAATGAGCAGTTCTTC. This gives the protein CASSPTKPDNEQFF. The chain carries TRBV12-3 or TRBV12-4 and TRBJ2-1, with D unclear. V was trimmed by 5 bases and J by 5 bases, leaving 13 bases between them. This CDR3 is built from 14 residues.

CDR3 protein: CASSFREGRWETQYF. The CDR3 DNA follows: TGTGCCAGCAGTTTTCGGGAGGGGAGGTGGGAGACCCAGTACTTC. This chain connects TRBV12-3 or TRBV12-4 to TRBJ2-5; 8 positions agree with TRBD2. CDR3 length: 15 residues. V lost 3 bases and J lost 5; bases outside the gene matches: 8.

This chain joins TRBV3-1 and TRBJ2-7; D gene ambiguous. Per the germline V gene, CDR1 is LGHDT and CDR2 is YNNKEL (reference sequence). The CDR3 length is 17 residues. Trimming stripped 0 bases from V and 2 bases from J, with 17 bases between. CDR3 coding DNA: TGTGCCAGCAGCCAAGATCTTCTTCGCAGGCGACCCTACGAGCAGTACTTC. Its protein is CASSQDLLRRRPYEQYF.

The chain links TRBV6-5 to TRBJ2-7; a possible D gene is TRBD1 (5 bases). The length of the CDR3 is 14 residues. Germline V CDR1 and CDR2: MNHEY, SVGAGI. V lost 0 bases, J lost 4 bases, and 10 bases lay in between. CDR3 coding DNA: TGTGCCAGCAGTTACTCAAGACAGACTTACGAGCAGTACTTC. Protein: CASSYSRQTYEQYF.

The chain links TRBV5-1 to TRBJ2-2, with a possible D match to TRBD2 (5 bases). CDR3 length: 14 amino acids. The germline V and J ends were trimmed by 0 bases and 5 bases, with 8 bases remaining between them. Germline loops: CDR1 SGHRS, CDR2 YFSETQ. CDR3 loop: CASSLEAETGELFF. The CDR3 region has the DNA TGCGCCAGCAGCTTGGAAGCGGAAACCGGGGAGCTGTTTTTT.

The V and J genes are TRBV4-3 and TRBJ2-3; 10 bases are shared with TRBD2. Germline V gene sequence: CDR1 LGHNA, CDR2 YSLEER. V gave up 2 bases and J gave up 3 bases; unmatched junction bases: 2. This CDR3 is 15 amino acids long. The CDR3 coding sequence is TGCGCCAGCAGCCAACAACTAGCGGGGACAGATACGCAGTATTTT. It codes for CASSQQLAGTDTQYF.

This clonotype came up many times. CDR3 DNA sequence: TGTGCCATCGGGCCGGGTAGCCTACCTAGCACAGATACGCAGTATTTT. Protein product: CAIGPGSLPSTDTQYF. The V gene is TRBV10-3, the J gene TRBJ2-3; unclear D gene. CDR1 and CDR2 from the germline V gene are ENHRY and SYGVKD. The V gene lost 8 bases and the J gene lost 0 bases, with 18 bases spanning the gap. This CDR3 is 16 amino acids long.

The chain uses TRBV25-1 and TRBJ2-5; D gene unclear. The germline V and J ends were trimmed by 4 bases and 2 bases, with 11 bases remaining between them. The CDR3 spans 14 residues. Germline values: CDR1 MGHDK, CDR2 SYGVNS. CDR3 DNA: TGTGCCAGCAGTGCGCCCCCCCAACAAGAGACCCAGTACTTC. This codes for CASSAPPQQETQYF. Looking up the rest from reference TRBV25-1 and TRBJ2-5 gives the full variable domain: EADIYQTPRYLVIGTGKKITLECSQTMGHDKMYWYQQDPGMELHLIHYSYGVNSTEKGDLSSESTVSRIRTEHFPLTLESARPSHTSQYLCASSAPPQQETQYFGPGTRLLVL.

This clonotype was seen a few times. As DNA, the CDR3 is TGTGCCTGGAACGCCATCGGGGGTTCAGAGACCCAGTACTTC. Translation gives CAWNAIGGSETQYF. The rearrangement links TRBV30 to TRBJ2-5; D is possibly TRBD2 (6 bases). Germline V gene lookup returns CDR1 GTSNPN and CDR2 SVGIG (reference sequence). This CDR3 has 14 residues. V was trimmed by 4 bases and J by 4 bases, leaving 16 bases between them.

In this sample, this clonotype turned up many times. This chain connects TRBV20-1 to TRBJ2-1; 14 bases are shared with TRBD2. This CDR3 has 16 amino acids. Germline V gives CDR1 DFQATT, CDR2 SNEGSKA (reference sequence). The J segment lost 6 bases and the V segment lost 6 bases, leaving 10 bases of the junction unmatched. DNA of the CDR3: TGCAGTGCAACCGGGACTAGCGGGAGTTTTTCCAATGAGCAGTTCTTC. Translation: CSATGTSGSFSNEQFF.

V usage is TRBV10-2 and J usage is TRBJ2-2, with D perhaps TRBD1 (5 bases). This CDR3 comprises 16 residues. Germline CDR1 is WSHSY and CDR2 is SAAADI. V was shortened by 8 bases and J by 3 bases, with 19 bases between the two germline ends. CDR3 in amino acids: CASHAAGPKDTGELFF. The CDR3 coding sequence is TGCGCCAGCCACGCCGCAGGGCCTAAAGACACCGGGGAGCTGTTTTTT.

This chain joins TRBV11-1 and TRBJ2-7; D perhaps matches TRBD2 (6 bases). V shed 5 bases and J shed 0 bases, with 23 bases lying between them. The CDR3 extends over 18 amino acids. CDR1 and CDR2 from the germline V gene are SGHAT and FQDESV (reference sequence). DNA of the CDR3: TGTGCCAGCAGCCCCAATTTGCGGGGTTGGCAGAGCTCCTACGAGCAGTACTTC. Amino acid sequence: CASSPNLRGWQSSYEQYF.

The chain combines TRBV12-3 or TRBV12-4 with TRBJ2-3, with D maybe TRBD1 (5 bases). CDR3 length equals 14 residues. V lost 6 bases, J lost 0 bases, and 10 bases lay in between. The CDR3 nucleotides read TGTGCCAGCAGACTGACAGAAAGCACAGATACGCAGTATTTT. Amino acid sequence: CASRLTESTDTQYF.

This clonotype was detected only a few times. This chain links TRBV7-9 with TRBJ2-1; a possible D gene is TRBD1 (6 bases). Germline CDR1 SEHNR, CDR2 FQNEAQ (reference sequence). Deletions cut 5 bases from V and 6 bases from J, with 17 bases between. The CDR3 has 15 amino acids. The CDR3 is CASSPKYRESNEQFF. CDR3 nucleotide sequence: TGTGCCAGCAGCCCTAAATACAGGGAAAGCAATGAGCAGTTCTTC.

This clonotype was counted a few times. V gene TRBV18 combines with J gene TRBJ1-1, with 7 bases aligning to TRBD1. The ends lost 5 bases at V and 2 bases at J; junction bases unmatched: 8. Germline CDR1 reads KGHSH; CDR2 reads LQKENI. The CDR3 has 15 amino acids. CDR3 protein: CASSGRTGINTEAFF. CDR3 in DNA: TGTGCCAGCTCAGGACGGACAGGCATTAACACTGAAGCTTTCTTT.

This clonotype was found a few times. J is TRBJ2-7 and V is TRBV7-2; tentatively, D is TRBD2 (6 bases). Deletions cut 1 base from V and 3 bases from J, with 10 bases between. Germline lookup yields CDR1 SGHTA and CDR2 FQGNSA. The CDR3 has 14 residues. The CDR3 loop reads CASSLDGTLYEQYF. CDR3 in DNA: TGTGCCAGCAGCTTAGACGGGACTCTCTACGAGCAGTACTTC.

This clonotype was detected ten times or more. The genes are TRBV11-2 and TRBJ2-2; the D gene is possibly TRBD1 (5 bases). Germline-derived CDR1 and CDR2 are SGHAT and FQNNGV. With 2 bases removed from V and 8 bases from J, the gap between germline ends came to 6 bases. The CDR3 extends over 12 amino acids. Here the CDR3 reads CASSLRGGELFF. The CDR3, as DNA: TGTGCCAGCAGCTTAAGGGGTGGGGAGCTGTTTTTT.

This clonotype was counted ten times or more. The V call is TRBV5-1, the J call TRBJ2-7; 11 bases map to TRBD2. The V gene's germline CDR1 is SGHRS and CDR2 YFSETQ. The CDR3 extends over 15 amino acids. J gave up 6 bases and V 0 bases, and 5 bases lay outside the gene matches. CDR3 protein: CASSLATSGSSEQYF. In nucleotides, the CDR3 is TGCGCCAGCAGCTTGGCCACTAGCGGGAGTTCCGAGCAGTACTTC.

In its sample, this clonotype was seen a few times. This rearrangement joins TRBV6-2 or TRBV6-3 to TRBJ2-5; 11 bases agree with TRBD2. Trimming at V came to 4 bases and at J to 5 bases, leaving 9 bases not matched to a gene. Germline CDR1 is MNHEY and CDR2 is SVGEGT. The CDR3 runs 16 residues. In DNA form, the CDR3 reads TGTGCCAGCAGTTTCTTGGGACGGACTAGCGGGGAGACCCAGTACTTC. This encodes CASSFLGRTSGETQYF.

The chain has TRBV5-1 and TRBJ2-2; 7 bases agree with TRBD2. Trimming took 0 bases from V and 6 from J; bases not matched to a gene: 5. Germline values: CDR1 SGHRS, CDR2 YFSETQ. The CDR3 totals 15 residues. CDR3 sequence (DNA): TGCGCCAGCAGCTTGGAGACTAGCATACCCGGGGAGCTGTTTTTT. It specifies CASSLETSIPGELFF.

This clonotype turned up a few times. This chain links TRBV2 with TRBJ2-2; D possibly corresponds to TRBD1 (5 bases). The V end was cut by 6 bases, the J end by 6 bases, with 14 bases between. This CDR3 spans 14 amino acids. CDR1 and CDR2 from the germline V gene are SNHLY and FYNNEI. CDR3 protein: CASRDTGKAGELFF. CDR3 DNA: TGTGCCAGCAGGGACACAGGAAAAGCCGGGGAGCTGTTTTTT.

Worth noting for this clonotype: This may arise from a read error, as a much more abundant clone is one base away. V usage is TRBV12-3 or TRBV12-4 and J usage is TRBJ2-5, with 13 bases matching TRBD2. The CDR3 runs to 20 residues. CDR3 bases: TGTGTCAGCAGTTTTATGCCGCGTTTTGGGACTAGCGGGACCGAAGAGACCCAGTACTTC. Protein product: CVSSFMPRFGTSGTEETQYF.